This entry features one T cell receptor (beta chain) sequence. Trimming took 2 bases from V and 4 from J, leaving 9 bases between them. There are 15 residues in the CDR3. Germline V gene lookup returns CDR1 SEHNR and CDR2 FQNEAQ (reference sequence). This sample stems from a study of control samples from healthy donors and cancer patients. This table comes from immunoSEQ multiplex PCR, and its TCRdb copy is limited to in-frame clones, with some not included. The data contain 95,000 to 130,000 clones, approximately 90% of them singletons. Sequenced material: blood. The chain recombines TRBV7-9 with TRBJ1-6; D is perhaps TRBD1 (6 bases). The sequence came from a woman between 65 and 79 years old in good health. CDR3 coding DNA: TGTGCCAGCAGCTTACCAGGGGCGTATAATTCACCCCTCCACTTT. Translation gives CASSLPGAYNSPLHF.